This entry lists 10 T cell receptor beta chains sequenced from one sample in a study of T-cell reconstitution after alpha-beta-depleted transplantation in children (dated by TCRdb to about 2016). The library was made by PCR. Sequencer: Illumina HiSeq 2500. TCR libraries were prepared with molecular barcoding, using unique molecular identifiers to normalize TCRbeta repertoire quantification. In-frame beta chains were kept once TCRdb had trimmed the public reads at Q25 with fastp and called clones with MiXCR. Identical CDR3 proteins give one entry, which carries the most common genes and DNA. A total of roughly 400,000 distinct CDR3 sequences appear in this sample, roughly 22% of them only once. About 3.8% of the sample comes from the top ten. This specimen was PBMCs from the stem cell graft donor, taken from the stem cell graft. These receptors were taken from a human donor who donated a stem cell graft to a child with acute myeloid leukemia.

This clonotype was counted ten times or more. The chain carries TRBV20-1 and TRBJ2-3; D remains ambiguous. The V and J ends lost 2 bases and 5 bases respectively, with 5 bases between them. Germline V gene sequence: CDR1 DFQATT, CDR2 SNEGSKA (reference sequence). The CDR3 totals 11 residues. CDR3 residues: CSARPEDTQYF. CDR3 bases: TGCAGTGCTAGACCCGAAGATACGCAGTATTTT.

This clonotype was counted a few times. The rearrangement joins TRBV15 to TRBJ2-1; possibly TRBD2 for D (6 bases). Germline V gives CDR1 LNHNV, CDR2 YYDKDF (reference sequence). Trimming removed 0 bases from V and 0 bases from J, with 12 bases in between. The CDR3 runs to 17 residues. CDR3 coding DNA: TGTGCCACCAGCAGAGATCTAGCGTTTAGCTCCTACAATGAGCAGTTCTTC. Translation gives CATSRDLAFSSYNEQFF.

This clonotype was detected many times. The chain links TRBV7-9 to TRBJ1-3; no definite D call. The CDR3 is made up of 13 amino acids. CDR1 SEHNR and CDR2 FQNEAQ come from the germline V gene (reference sequence). V was trimmed by 1 base and J by 2 bases, leaving 3 bases between them. CDR3 sequence: CASSLEAGNTIYF. The CDR3 DNA follows: TGTGCCAGCAGCTTAGAAGCTGGAAACACCATATATTTT.

This clonotype was seen a few times. The rearrangement joins TRBV5-1 to TRBJ2-7; TRBD2 aligns across 7 bases. Germline V gene sequence: CDR1 SGHRS, CDR2 YFSETQ. J was trimmed by 3 bases and V by 0 bases; bases with no gene match: 9. CDR3 length: 16 residues. CDR3 protein: CASSLAAGVTGYEQYF. The CDR3 nucleotides read TGCGCCAGCAGCTTGGCGGCGGGAGTCACTGGCTACGAGCAGTACTTC. Full variable domain (outside the CDR3, taken from reference TRBV5-1 and TRBJ2-7): KAGVTQTPRYLIKTRGQQVTLSCSPISGHRSVSWYQQTPGQGLQFLFEYFSETQRNKGNFPGRFSGRQFSNSRSEMNVSTLELGDSALYLCASSLAAGVTGYEQYFGPGTRLTVT.

This clonotype was recorded a few times. The chain couples TRBV28 to TRBJ2-5, with TRBD2 matching 7 bases. CDR1 and CDR2 from the germline V gene are MDHEN and SYDVKM. The CDR3 runs 12 residues. The V gene end was trimmed by 8 bases and the J gene end by 5 bases; junction bases not matched to a gene: 5. In DNA form, the CDR3 reads TGTGCCAGCCAACCCGGGAGGGAGACCCAGTACTTC. Translated, it gives CASQPGRETQYF.

This clonotype was found a few times. The V gene is TRBV20-1, the J gene TRBJ2-7; D possibly corresponds to TRBD1 (6 bases). The CDR3 totals 12 residues. CDR1 is DFQATT, CDR2 SNEGSKA, per germline (reference sequence). V was cut by 6 bases and J by 2 bases, with 11 bases left in between. CDR3 loop: CSAKEGAYEQYF. The CDR3 bases are TGCAGTGCGAAAGAGGGGGCCTACGAGCAGTACTTC.

This clonotype was counted many times. V is TRBV20-1 and J is TRBJ2-1, with 15 bases fitting TRBD2. V dropped 0 bases and J dropped 0; count of bases not matched to a gene: 6. Germline values: CDR1 DFQATT, CDR2 SNEGSKA (reference sequence). CDR3 length: 19 residues. CDR3 nucleotide sequence: TGCAGTGCTAGAGATCCGGGACTAGCGGGAGGCTCCTCCTACAATGAGCAGTTCTTC. Translating it yields CSARDPGLAGGSSYNEQFF.

The chain joins TRBV5-1 to TRBJ2-3; TRBD1 agrees at 7 bases. CDR3 length: 13 residues. Germline assignment: CDR1 SGHRS and CDR2 YFSETQ. J gave up 4 bases and V 5 bases, and 4 bases lay outside the gene matches. For the CDR3, the DNA is TGCGCCAGCAGGCCCACAGGGGCAGATACGCAGTATTTT. Translated, it gives CASRPTGADTQYF.

V gene TRBV7-6 combines with J gene TRBJ2-7, with D perhaps TRBD2 (8 bases). CDR3 size: 18 residues. Germline CDR1 and CDR2: SGHVS and FNYEAQ. The V end lost 1 base, the J end lost 5 bases, and 24 bases lay between the germline ends. CDR3 residues: CASSLGSGTSKGGNEQYF. CDR3 coding DNA: TGTGCCAGCAGCTTAGGGTCAGGGACTAGTAAAGGGGGCAACGAGCAGTACTTC.

This clonotype was seen a handful of times. The chain recombines TRBV10-2 with TRBJ2-7, with D perhaps matching TRBD2 (5 bases). The CDR3 consists of 14 residues. The V end lost 4 bases, the J end lost 2 bases, and 12 bases lay between the germline ends. CDR1 and CDR2 (germline): WSHSY, SAAADI. Here the CDR3 reads CASSARGRAYEQYF. The CDR3 DNA reads as TGCGCCAGCAGTGCACGCGGGCGGGCCTACGAGCAGTACTTC.